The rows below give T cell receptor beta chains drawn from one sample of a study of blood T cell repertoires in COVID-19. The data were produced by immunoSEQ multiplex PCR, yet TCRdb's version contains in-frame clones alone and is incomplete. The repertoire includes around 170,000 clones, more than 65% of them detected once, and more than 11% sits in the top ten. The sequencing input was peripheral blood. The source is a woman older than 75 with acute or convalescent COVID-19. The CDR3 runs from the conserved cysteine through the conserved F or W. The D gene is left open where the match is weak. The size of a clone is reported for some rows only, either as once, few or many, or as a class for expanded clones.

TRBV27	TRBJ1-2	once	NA	TGTGCCAGCAGTTTAAATCCGATTCCAACTCTCTATGGCTACACCTTC	CASSLNPIPTLYGYTF
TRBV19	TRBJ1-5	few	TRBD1	TGTGCCAGTAGTATAGGCAGGGGGCACAATCAGCCCCAGCATTTT	CASSIGRGHNQPQHF
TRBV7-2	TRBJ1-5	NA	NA	TGTGCCAGCAGCTCACAGGAGAATCAGCCCCAGCATTTT	CASSSQENQPQHF
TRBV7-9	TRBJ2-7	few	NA	TGTGCCAGCAGCTTAGATTGGCAGACCTACGAGCAGTACTTC	CASSLDWQTYEQYF
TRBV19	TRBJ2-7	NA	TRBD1	TGTGCCAGTAGTAAGGGACAGTCCTACGAGCAGTACTTC	CASSKGQSYEQYF
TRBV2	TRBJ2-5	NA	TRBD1	TGTGCCAGCACCCCCGGACAGGTTCAAGAGACCCAGTACTTC	CASTPGQVQETQYF
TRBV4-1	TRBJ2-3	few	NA	TGCGCCAGCAGCCAAGGTCCTCCCCGGAGGACAGATACGCAGTATTTT	CASSQGPPRRTDTQYF
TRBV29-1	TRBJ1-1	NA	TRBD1	TGCAGCGTCGCGACAGGGGAGGGCACTGAAGCTTTCTTT	CSVATGEGTEAFF
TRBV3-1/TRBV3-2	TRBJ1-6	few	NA	TGTGCCAGCAGCCAAGCTGCAGGGGTAAATTCACCCCTCCACTTT	CASSQAAGVNSPLHF
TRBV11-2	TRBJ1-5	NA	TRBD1	TGTGCCAGCAGCTTAGGTCAGGGGGAACAGCCCCAGCATTTT	CASSLGQGEQPQHF
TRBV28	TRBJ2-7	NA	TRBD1	TGTGCCAGCACTGGGGGACAGTACGAGCAGTACTTC	CASTGGQYEQYF
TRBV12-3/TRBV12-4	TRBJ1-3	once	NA	TGTGCCAGCAGTCAGACTGGAAACACCATATATTTT	CASSQTGNTIYF
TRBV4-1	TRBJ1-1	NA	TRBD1	TGCGCCAGCAGCCAAGGGACAGGGATGGTTCGGGCTTTCTTT	CASSQGTGMVRAFF
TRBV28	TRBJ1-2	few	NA	TGTGCCAGCAGGATCAGGGAATCGTGGGATTACTATGGCTACACCTTC	CASRIRESWDYYGYTF
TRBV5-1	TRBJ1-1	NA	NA	TGCGCCAGCCGCCCACTGATGAACACTGAAGCTTTCTTT	CASRPLMNTEAFF
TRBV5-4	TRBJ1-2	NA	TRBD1	TGTGCCAGCAGCTTACAGGGGGCTGATCACTATGGCTACACCTTC	CASSLQGADHYGYTF
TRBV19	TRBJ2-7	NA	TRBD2	TGTGCCAGTAGCACACTAGCGGGTAGCGCCTACGAGCAGTACTTC	CASSTLAGSAYEQYF
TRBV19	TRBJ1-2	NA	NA	TGTGCCAGTAGTACACGAGGACAGCCCCCCAGCTATGGCTACACCTTC	CASSTRGQPPSYGYTF
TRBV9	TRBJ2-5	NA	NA	TGTGCCAGCAGCGTCAGAGGGGGCCAAGAGACCCAGTACTTC	CASSVRGGQETQYF
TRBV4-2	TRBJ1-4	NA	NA	TGTGCCAGCAGACAACCTGGACAAGGAGAAAAACTGTTTTTT	CASRQPGQGEKLFF
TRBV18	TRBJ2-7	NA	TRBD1	TGTGCCAGCTCACCGAAACAGGGGGGCCCCTACGAGCAGTACTTC	CASSPKQGGPYEQYF
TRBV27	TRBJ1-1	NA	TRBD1	TGTGCCAGCAGGCTCGGACAGGGGTTAGCTGAAGCTTTCTTT	CASRLGQGLAEAFF
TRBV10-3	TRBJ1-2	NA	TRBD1	TGTGCCATCAGCCCCTGGGGACAGGGAAGCTATGGCTACACCTTC	CAISPWGQGSYGYTF
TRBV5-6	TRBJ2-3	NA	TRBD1	TGTGCCAGCAGCTTGCGGGACAGGGCTAGCACAGATACGCAGTATTTT	CASSLRDRASTDTQYF
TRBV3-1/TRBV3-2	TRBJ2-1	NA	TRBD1	TGTGCCAGCAGCCAAGAACGGACAGGGGGGAATGAGCAGTTCTTC	CASSQERTGGNEQFF
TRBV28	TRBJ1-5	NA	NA	TGTGCCAGCAGTTTTGTCGGAGCCCGGGGTAGCAATCAGCCCCAGCATTTT	CASSFVGARGSNQPQHF
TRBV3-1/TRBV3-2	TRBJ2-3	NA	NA	TGTGCCAGCAGCGGAAGACTTGGGGATACGCAGTATTTT	CASSGRLGDTQYF
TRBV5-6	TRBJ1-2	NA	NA	TGTGCCAGCAGCCCATATATGGGGTGGGGGGAATATGGCTACACCTTC	CASSPYMGWGEYGYTF
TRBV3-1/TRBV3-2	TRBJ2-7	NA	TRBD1	TGTGCCAGCAGCCTCGGGTTCGACAGGGGTTACGAGCAGTACTTC	CASSLGFDRGYEQYF
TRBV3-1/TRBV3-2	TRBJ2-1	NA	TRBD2	TGTGCCAGCAGCTCCCAAGCGGGAGGGGATGAGCAGTTCTTC	CASSSQAGGDEQFF
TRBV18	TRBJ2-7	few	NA	TGTGCCAGCTCACCACCGGGGGCCTACTCCTACGAGCAGTACTTC	CASSPPGAYSYEQYF
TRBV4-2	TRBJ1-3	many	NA	TGTGCCAGCAGCCAAGATGGGGCCTTCTCTGGAAACACCATATATTTT	CASSQDGAFSGNTIYF
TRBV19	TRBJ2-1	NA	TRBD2	TGTGCCAGTAACGGGCTAGCGGGGGGCATGGATGAGCAGTTCTTC	CASNGLAGGMDEQFF
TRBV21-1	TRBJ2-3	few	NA	TGTGCCCCTACCGGAACTAGCGGGGGAGGGGATACGCAGTATTTT	CAPTGTSGGGDTQYF
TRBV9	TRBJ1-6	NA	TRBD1	TGTGCCAGCAGCGTAGGGGACAGGGAGAATTCACCCCTCCACTTT	CASSVGDRENSPLHF